These 18 T cell receptor beta chains came from one sample sequenced in a study of blood T cells in healthy people across ages (dated by TCRdb to about 2015). Libraries came from 5' RACE. The sequencer listed for this sample is Illumina HiSeq 2500. The second PCR ran for roughly 6 to 11 cycles and used a J-beta primer mix along with a sample-barcoded 5' primer. TCRdb reprocessed the public reads (quality trimming at Q25 with fastp, clone calling with MiXCR) and kept in-frame beta chains. Records with the same CDR3 protein are collapsed into one entry carrying the most frequent genes and DNA. The sample records 1 million to 1.2 million distinct CDR3 sequences, around two fifths of which are singletons. The leading ten clones occupy 10% to 15% of the sample. The sequenced material came from blood. The receptors were gathered from a man between 18 and 35 years old in good health.

This clonotype occurred a few times. V gene TRBV5-1 combines with J gene TRBJ2-1; 7 bases match TRBD1. After removal of 0 bases from V and 7 bases from J, the junction contained 10 bases not matched to a gene. The germline V gene has CDR1 SGHRS and CDR2 YFSETQ. This CDR3 region has 16 residues. This CDR3 is CASSLAYLQGSNEQFF. CDR3 DNA: TGCGCCAGCAGCTTGGCTTATTTACAGGGGAGTAATGAGCAGTTCTTC. Full variable domain (rest looked up from reference TRBV5-1 and TRBJ2-1): KAGVTQTPRYLIKTRGQQVTLSCSPISGHRSVSWYQQTPGQGLQFLFEYFSETQRNKGNFPGRFSGRQFSNSRSEMNVSTLELGDSALYLCASSLAYLQGSNEQFFGPGTRLTVL.

This chain connects TRBV10-3 to TRBJ2-3; TRBD1 or TRBD2 may be the D gene (7 bases each). V gave up 3 bases and J gave up 3 bases, with 34 bases separating them. CDR3 size: 22 residues. From germline, CDR1 is ENHRY and CDR2 SYGVKD. CDR3 sequence: CAISDHPSLTQTTGRGTDTQYF. In DNA, the CDR3 is TGTGCCATCAGTGACCACCCGTCCCTCACCCAAACGACAGGGAGGGGGACAGATACGCAGTATTTT.

This clonotype was seen more than once but under ten times. The chain uses TRBV7-9 and TRBJ1-2; TRBD1 matches 9 bases. The CDR3 consists of 16 residues. The germline CDR1 and CDR2 sequences are SEHNR and FQNEAQ (reference sequence). V gave up 3 bases and J gave up 4 bases; unmatched junction bases: 9. Here the CDR3 reads CASSLGTGGVLYGYTF. The DNA of the CDR3 is TGTGCCAGCAGCTTGGGAACAGGGGGCGTTCTCTATGGCTACACCTTC.

This clonotype has a handful of counts. V and J are TRBV4-2 and TRBJ1-1, with D possibly matching TRBD1 (5 bases). Germline lookup yields CDR1 LGHNA and CDR2 YNFKEQ. V was trimmed by 3 bases and J by 0 bases, leaving 11 bases between them. CDR3 length equals 15 residues. The CDR3 DNA sequence: TGTGCCAGCAGCCACCACAGGAATATGAACACTGAAGCTTTCTTT. This codes for CASSHHRNMNTEAFF.

Only one count was recorded for this clonotype. The J gene is TRBJ2-2, the V gene TRBV6-2 or TRBV6-3; D gene ambiguous. The CDR3 has 14 amino acids. V lost 7 bases and J 5 bases, leaving 14 bases between the germline ends. Germline values: CDR1 MNHEY, CDR2 SVGEGT. The DNA for the CDR3 is TGTGCCAGCACCAAATTTCCCGGGACCGGGGAGCTGTTTTTT. Translating it yields CASTKFPGTGELFF.

There are a few counts of this clonotype. V gene TRBV4-1 combines with J gene TRBJ2-5, with D unresolved. This CDR3 comprises 15 residues. CDR1 and CDR2 from the germline V gene are MGHRA and YSYEKL. Trimming cost V 4 bases and J 5 bases, with 17 bases left between them. The CDR3 DNA follows: TGCGCCAGCAGCCCGACCTATCAGAGATTGGAGACCCAGTACTTC. It translates to CASSPTYQRLETQYF.

The rearrangement joins TRBV9 to TRBJ2-1, with D perhaps given as TRBD1 or TRBD2 (6 bases each). With 4 bases removed from V and 2 bases from J, the gap between germline ends came to 13 bases. The CDR3 runs 15 residues. CDR1 is SGDLS, CDR2 YYNGEE, per germline. CDR3 amino acids: CASSSRGDTYNEQFF. DNA for the CDR3: TGTGCCAGCAGCTCAAGGGGGGACACCTACAATGAGCAGTTCTTC.

The CDR3 sequence is CASSRDWVKDSPLHF. The CDR3 DNA is TGTGCCAGCAGTCGGGATTGGGTGAAAGATTCACCCCTCCACTTT. V is TRBV6-1 and J is TRBJ1-6; unclear D gene. CDR3 size: 15 residues. CDR1 MNHNS and CDR2 SASEGT come from the germline V gene. Trimming pared 5 bases from V and 8 bases from J, leaving 16 bases between.

The chain couples TRBV2 to TRBJ1-4, with D possibly being TRBD1 (5 bases). CDR3 length: 14 amino acids. V dropped 7 bases and J dropped 4 bases, with 13 bases sitting between them. The germline V gene encodes CDR1 SNHLY and CDR2 FYNNEI. CDR3 in amino acids: CASMKTELNEKLFF. The CDR3 DNA reads as TGTGCCAGCATGAAGACAGAGCTTAATGAAAAACTGTTTTTT. Looking up the rest from reference TRBV2 and TRBJ1-4 gives the full variable domain: EPEVTQTPSHQVTQMGQEVILRCVPISNHLYFYWYRQILGQKVEFLVSFYNNEISEKSEIFDDQFSVERPDGSNFTLKIRSTKLEDSAMYFCASMKTELNEKLFFGSGTQLSVL.

This rearrangement joins TRBV6-5 to TRBJ2-1, with 9 positions matching TRBD2. The CDR3 consists of 16 residues. CDR1 MNHEY and CDR2 SVGAGI come from the germline V gene. The junction had 12 bases not matched to a gene; V was cut back by 0 bases and J by 12 bases. CDR3 amino acids: CASSYSSSSGRRGQFF. The CDR3, as DNA: TGTGCCAGCAGTTACTCGTCCTCCAGCGGGAGGAGGGGGCAGTTCTTC.

This clonotype was picked up a small number of times. The genes are TRBV12-3 or TRBV12-4 and TRBJ1-5, with 10 bases aligning to TRBD1. CDR3 length equals 15 residues. The V gene end was trimmed by 4 bases and the J gene end by 6 bases; junction bases not matched to a gene: 6. The CDR3 is CASSSMTGGSQPQHF. Written as DNA, the CDR3 is TGTGCCAGCAGTTCAATGACAGGGGGCAGTCAGCCCCAGCATTTT.

This clonotype showed up just a few times. The chain couples TRBV9 to TRBJ2-3; 10 positions match TRBD2. This CDR3 has 17 residues. The V gene end was trimmed by 2 bases and the J gene end by 0 bases; junction bases not matched to a gene: 6. Germline CDR1 is SGDLS and CDR2 is YYNGEE. CDR3 in DNA: TGTGCCAGCAGCGTGGGTAGCGGGGGGCATAGCACAGATACGCAGTATTTT. This gives the protein CASSVGSGGHSTDTQYF.

The genes are TRBV7-2 and TRBJ1-1; D gene ambiguous. The germline V and J ends were trimmed by 2 bases and 8 bases, with 9 bases remaining between them. Germline V CDR1 and CDR2: SGHTA, FQGNSA. The CDR3 is 12 amino acids. The CDR3 coding sequence is TGTGCCAGCAGCTTATGGTCCAGAGAAGCTTTCTTT. As protein: CASSLWSREAFF.

V is TRBV7-8 and J is TRBJ2-1; TRBD2 agrees at 7 bases. The better agreement between TRBJ2-7 and the DNA end casts doubt on the J call. Germline V gene sequence: CDR1 SGHVS, CDR2 FQNEAQ. The CDR3 extends over 17 amino acids. CDR3 residues: CASSLTGRGLSYNEQYF. In DNA, the CDR3 is TGTGCCAGCAGCTTAACCGGGCGGGGGTTGTCCTACAATGAGCAGTACTTC.

The chain uses TRBV5-1 and TRBJ2-3, with 7 bases matching TRBD1. Germline-derived CDR1 and CDR2 are SGHRS and YFSETQ. V shed 4 bases and J 4 bases; nucleotides not matched to a gene: 6. The length of the CDR3 is 14 residues. The CDR3 protein is CASSPKTGPDTQYF. CDR3 nucleotide sequence: TGCGCCAGCAGCCCGAAGACAGGGCCAGATACGCAGTATTTT.

As to this clonotype: A much bigger clone sits one base away, suggesting this may be a read error. V usage is TRBV5-1 and J usage is TRBJ1-2, with a possible D match to TRBD1 (6 bases). With 3 bases removed from V and 3 bases from J, the gap between germline ends came to 9 bases. Germline values: CDR1 SGHRS, CDR2 YFSETQ. The CDR3 is made up of 13 amino acids. CDR3 region: CASSSDRYYGYTF. For the CDR3, the DNA is TGCGCCAGCAGCTCGGACAGATACTATGGCTACACCTTC. The variable domain in full, with the rest retrieved from reference TRBV5-1 and TRBJ1-2, is KAGVTQTPRYLIKTRGQQVTLSCSPISGHRSVSWYQQTPGQGLQFLFEYFSETQRNKGNFPGRFSGRQFSNSRSEMNVSTLELGDSALYLCASSSDRYYGYTFGSGTRLTVV.

The rearrangement uses TRBV5-1 and TRBJ1-1, with 9 bases that match TRBD1. Per germline, CDR1 SGHRS and CDR2 YFSETQ. V shed 2 bases and J 4 bases; nucleotides not matched to a gene: 6. This CDR3 region has 15 residues. Here the CDR3 DNA reads TGCGCCAGCAGCTTTACCACAGGGGGCGGCACTGAAGCTTTCTTT. Residues: CASSFTTGGGTEAFF.

The V gene is TRBV9, the J gene TRBJ1-4, with D maybe TRBD1 (6 bases). Germline V CDR1 and CDR2: SGDLS, YYNGEE. The CDR3 is 16 amino acids. V gave up 4 bases and J gave up 0 bases, with 13 bases separating them. The CDR3 protein is CASSLGGSATNEKLFF. For the CDR3, the DNA is TGTGCCAGCAGCCTAGGGGGGAGTGCAACTAATGAAAAACTGTTTTTT. Based on the CDR3 plus reference TRBV9 and TRBJ1-4, the full variable domain is DSGVTQTPKHLITATGQRVTLRCSPRSGDLSVYWYQQSLDQGLQFLIQYYNGEERAKGNILERFSAQQFPDLHSELNLSSLELGDSALYFCASSLGGSATNEKLFFGSGTQLSVL.